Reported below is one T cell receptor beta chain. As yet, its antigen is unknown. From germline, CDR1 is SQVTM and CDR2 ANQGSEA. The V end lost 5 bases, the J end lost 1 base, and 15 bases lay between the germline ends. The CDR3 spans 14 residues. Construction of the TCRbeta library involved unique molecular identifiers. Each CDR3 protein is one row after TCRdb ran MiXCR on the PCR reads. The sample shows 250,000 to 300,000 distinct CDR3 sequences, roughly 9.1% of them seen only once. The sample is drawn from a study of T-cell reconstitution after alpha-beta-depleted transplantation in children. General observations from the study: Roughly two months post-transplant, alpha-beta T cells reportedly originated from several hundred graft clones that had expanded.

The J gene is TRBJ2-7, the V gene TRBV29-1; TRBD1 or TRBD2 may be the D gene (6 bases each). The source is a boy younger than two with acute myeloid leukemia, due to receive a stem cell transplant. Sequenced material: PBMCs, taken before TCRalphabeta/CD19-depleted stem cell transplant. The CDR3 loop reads CSVSPWGASYEQYF. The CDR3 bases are TGCAGCGTTTCCCCCTGGGGGGCGTCCTACGAGCAGTACTTC.